What follows are 19 T cell receptor beta chains derived from one specimen sequenced in a study of cytomegalovirus exposure and HLA in healthy donors. Vbeta (60) and Jbeta (13) primers were used in the PCR. Assay: immunoSEQ multiplex PCR; the TCRdb copy retains only in-frame clones and omits some. The repertoire holds fewer than 95,000 clones, over 55% seen once, with 20% to 25% in the top ten. The sample was PBMCs. Every receptor here comes from a woman aged 45 to 65 in good health and CMV-seropositive.

In regard to this clone: Without the conserved terminal phenylalanine or tryptophan, this CDR3 likely stems from a read error. The V and J genes are TRBV6-5 and TRBJ2-7; the D gene is possibly TRBD2 (6 bases). CDR1 MNHEY and CDR2 SVGAGI come from the germline V gene. V lost 4 bases and J 6 bases, leaving 19 bases between the germline ends. CDR3 size: 15 residues. In DNA, the CDR3 is TGTGCCAGCAGTTCCTCCCTGGCCGGGGGTTTCGAGCAGTACCTC. Its protein is CASSSSLAGGFEQYL.

The chain combines TRBV28 with TRBJ1-2; perhaps TRBD1 as D (6 bases). This CDR3 is 14 amino acids long. Per the germline V gene, CDR1 is MDHEN and CDR2 is SYDVKM. The V and J ends lost 1 base and 4 bases respectively, with 10 bases between them. CDR3 amino acids: CASSLLGGVYGYTF. The CDR3, as DNA: TGTGCCAGCAGTTTATTAGGGGGGGTCTATGGCTACACCTTC.

The sample holds many counts of this clone. The J gene is TRBJ1-5, the V gene TRBV4-2; no reliable D call. V lost 0 bases, J lost 2 bases, and 11 bases lay in between. From germline, CDR1 is LGHNA and CDR2 YNFKEQ. The CDR3 consists of 16 residues. This CDR3 is CASSQESGWGNQPQHF. Written as DNA, the CDR3 is TGTGCCAGCAGCCAAGAATCAGGATGGGGCAATCAGCCCCAGCATTTT.

This sequence joins TRBV4-2 and TRBJ2-2; 11 nucleotides align to TRBD2. The CDR3 runs to 17 residues. The V and J ends lost 1 base and 8 bases, in that order; junction bases with no gene match: 9. Germline V lookup: CDR1 LGHNA, CDR2 YNFKEQ. The CDR3 bases are TGTGCCAGCAGCCAAGTAATTAGCGGGGGGGCTGTGGGGGAGCTGTTTTTT. Translation gives CASSQVISGGAVGELFF.

This chain connects TRBV28 to TRBJ1-4; TRBD1 matches 8 bases. Germline values: CDR1 MDHEN, CDR2 SYDVKM. The J segment lost 4 bases and the V segment lost 2 bases, leaving 0 bases of the junction unmatched. The length of the CDR3 is 14 residues. CDR3 nucleotides: TGTGCCAGCAGTTTAACAGGGGGTAATGAAAAACTGTTTTTT. It specifies CASSLTGGNEKLFF.

The chain combines TRBV27 with TRBJ2-1; 13 positions match TRBD2. Germline lookup yields CDR1 MNHEY and CDR2 SMNVEV (reference sequence). The CDR3 is 15 amino acids. V lost 6 bases to trimming and J lost 9 bases; unmatched junction nucleotides: 8. The CDR3 DNA reads TGTGCCAGCAGCCTAGGACTAGCGGGGGTTAGTGAGCAGTTCTTC. It codes for CASSLGLAGVSEQFF.

This chain connects TRBV5-4 to TRBJ2-5; TRBD2 aligns across 9 bases. Germline trimming cut 2 bases from V and 1 base from J; bases unmatched to any gene: 3. The CDR3 has 15 residues. CDR1 is SGHNT and CDR2 is YYREEE in the germline V gene (reference sequence). The CDR3, as DNA: TGTGCCAGCAGCTTAAAGACTAGCGGCCAAGAGACCCAGTACTTC. This translates into CASSLKTSGQETQYF.

V is TRBV2 and J is TRBJ1-4; TRBD1 agrees at 9 bases. With 7 bases clipped from V and 7 bases from J, the junction kept 7 bases outside the gene matches. In germline, CDR1 is SNHLY, CDR2 FYNNEI. This CDR3 is built from 14 residues. The CDR3 coding sequence is TGTGCCAGCATGAGGGAGACAGGGGGTGAAAAACTGTTTTTT. Translated: CASMRETGGEKLFF.

A single count supports this clone. V usage is TRBV7-9 and J usage is TRBJ1-5; no reliable D call. Trimming took off 0 bases at V and 5 bases at J, with 2 bases between the two ends. The CDR3 totals 12 residues. Germline V CDR1 and CDR2: SEHNR, FQNEAQ (reference sequence). CDR3 DNA: TGTGCCAGCAGCTTAGCCGATCAGCCCCAGCATTTT. Translated, it gives CASSLADQPQHF.

This clone showed up just a few times. The V and J genes are TRBV7-2 and TRBJ2-7, with 7 bases identical to TRBD1. In germline, CDR1 is SGHTA, CDR2 FQGNSA. V was pared by 0 bases and J by 2 bases, with 4 bases of the junction left unmatched. The CDR3 loop spans 15 amino acids. The CDR3 here is CASSLAPGQTYEQYF. Written as DNA, the CDR3 is TGTGCCAGCAGCTTAGCCCCGGGACAGACCTACGAGCAGTACTTC.

The chain is built from TRBV9 and TRBJ2-5; D gene ambiguous. Between the trimmed V and J ends, which lost 2 bases and 3 bases, there was a span of 8 bases. The CDR3 covers 13 residues. Germline CDR1 reads SGDLS; CDR2 reads YYNGEE. This chain's CDR3 is CASSVNTKETQYF. For the CDR3, the DNA is TGTGCCAGCAGCGTGAACACGAAAGAGACCCAGTACTTC.

V gene TRBV10-1 combines with J gene TRBJ2-2, with D possibly being TRBD2 (6 bases). Germline CDR1 is WNHNN and CDR2 is SYGVQD (reference sequence). Trimming took off 5 bases at V and 1 base at J, with 8 bases between the two ends. The CDR3 covers 14 residues. Here the CDR3 DNA reads TGCGCCAGCAGTTTGGGGGGGAACACCGGGGAGCTGTTTTTT. It translates to CASSLGGNTGELFF.

V gene TRBV6-6 combines with J gene TRBJ1-4, with D perhaps TRBD1 (5 bases). Germline V gene lookup returns CDR1 MNHNY and CDR2 SVGAGI (reference sequence). The V and J ends lost 0 bases and 6 bases respectively, with 11 bases between them. The CDR3 has 15 residues. CDR3 sequence: CASSYSVAGDEKLFF. CDR3 DNA sequence: TGTGCCAGCAGTTACTCCGTCGCGGGGGATGAAAAACTGTTTTTT.

This clone has just a few counts. The V gene is TRBV6-5, the J gene TRBJ1-5; D gene ambiguous. Germline V gives CDR1 MNHEY, CDR2 SVGAGI. Trimming stripped 5 bases from V and 1 base from J, with 6 bases between. This CDR3 comprises 13 residues. CDR3 bases: TGTGCCAGCAGTGTCGGGAGCAATCAGCCCCAGCATTTT. Its protein is CASSVGSNQPQHF.

The V call is TRBV6-5, the J call TRBJ2-3, with 8 bases that match TRBD1. The CDR3 covers 15 residues. Trimming cost V 5 bases and J 6 bases; bases outside gene matches: 10. Germline loops: CDR1 MNHEY, CDR2 SVGAGI. The CDR3 DNA reads TGTGCCAGCAGTCCCAGGGGGCGAGTGTCGGATACGCAGTATTTT. Protein product: CASSPRGRVSDTQYF.

CDR3 protein: CASSLSPRQQETQYF. The CDR3 DNA reads TGTGCCAGCAGCTTGAGTCCAAGACAACAAGAGACCCAGTACTTC. The genes are TRBV5-4 and TRBJ2-5; D unresolved. Trimming took off 1 base at V and 2 bases at J, with 12 bases between the two ends. CDR3 length: 15 residues. From germline, CDR1 is SGHNT and CDR2 YYREEE (reference sequence). Supplemented by reference TRBV5-4 and TRBJ2-5, the full variable domain reads ETGVTQSPTHLIKTRGQQVTLRCSSQSGHNTVSWYQQALGQGPQFIFQYYREEENGRGNFPPRFSGLQFPNYSSELNVNALELDDSALYLCASSLSPRQQETQYFGPGTRLLVL.

The CDR3 region has the DNA TGTGCCAGCAGAGAAACCCGACAGGGGTACGAGCAGTACTTC. Its translation: CASRETRQGYEQYF. The chain is built from TRBV6-5 and TRBJ2-7; 8 positions agree with TRBD1. Germline V lookup: CDR1 MNHEY, CDR2 SVGAGI. V shed 6 bases, J shed 4 bases, and the junction held 8 bases outside the gene matches. The CDR3 length is 14 residues.

Written as DNA, the CDR3 is TGTGCCAGCCTAGGGGATCCCGGGGAGCTGTTTTTT. This sequence encodes CASLGDPGELFF. The genes are TRBV25-1 and TRBJ2-2, with D possibly TRBD1 on 5 matching bases. Trimming took off 8 bases at V and 6 bases at J, with 10 bases between the two ends. CDR1 MGHDK and CDR2 SYGVNS come from the germline V gene. The CDR3 covers 12 residues.

This sequence joins TRBV13 and TRBJ2-1; D is unclear. Trimming pared 6 bases from V and 6 bases from J, leaving 9 bases between. Germline V gene lookup returns CDR1 PRHDT and CDR2 FYEKMQ (reference sequence). The CDR3 is made up of 12 amino acids. The CDR3, as DNA: TGTGCCAGCAGTCGGTCTGCCAATGAGCAGTTCTTC. This sequence encodes CASSRSANEQFF.